This T cell receptor (beta chain) was identified during a study of T-cell reconstitution after alpha-beta-depleted transplantation in children. Unique molecular identifiers were incorporated when the TCRbeta library was constructed. TCRdb re-called the PCR reads with MiXCR, one entry per CDR3 protein. The profile shows nearly 550,000 distinct CDR3 sequences, around 16% of them singletons. V shed 2 bases and J 4 bases; nucleotides not matched to a gene: 2. Germline CDR1 reads MNHEY; CDR2 reads SVGAGI. The CDR3 has 14 amino acids. The input for sequencing was PBMCs from the stem cell graft donor, taken from the stem cell graft. The chain employs TRBV6-5 and TRBJ1-5, with 7 bases lining up with TRBD1. This clonotype was sampled from a human donor who donated a stem cell graft to a child with acute lymphoblastic leukemia. The CDR3 loop reads CASSYGTENQPQHF. CDR3 DNA sequence: TGTGCCAGCAGTTACGGGACAGAGAATCAGCCCCAGCATTTT.